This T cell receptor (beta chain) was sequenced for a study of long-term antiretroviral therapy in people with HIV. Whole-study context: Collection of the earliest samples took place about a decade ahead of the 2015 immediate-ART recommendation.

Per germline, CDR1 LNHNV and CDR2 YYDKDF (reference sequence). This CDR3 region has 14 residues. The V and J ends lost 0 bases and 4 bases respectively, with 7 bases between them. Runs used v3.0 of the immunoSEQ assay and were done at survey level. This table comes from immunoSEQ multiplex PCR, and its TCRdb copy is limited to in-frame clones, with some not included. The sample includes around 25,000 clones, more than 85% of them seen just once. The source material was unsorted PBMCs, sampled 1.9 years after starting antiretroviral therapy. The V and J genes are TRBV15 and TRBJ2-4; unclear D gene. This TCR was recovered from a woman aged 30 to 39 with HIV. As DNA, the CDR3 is TGTGCCACCAGCAGAGAAGCAGTGAAAAACATTCAGTACTTC. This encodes CATSREAVKNIQYF.